This is a list of T cell receptor beta chains from one sample in a study of blood T cell repertoires in COVID-19. TCRdb's table, derived via immunoSEQ multiplex PCR, lists solely in-frame clones and lacks some. Of tens of thousands of clones listed, roughly 76% are singletons. The sample taken for sequencing was peripheral blood. The receptors were sampled from a woman of 80 years or more with active or convalescent COVID-19. CDR3s include the opening cysteine and the closing phenylalanine or tryptophan. Fields, in order: clone size, D gene, V gene, J gene, CDR3 protein, CDR3 DNA. D genes are given only for firm matches. Size tells how often a clone was seen (once, few, many) or the class of an expanded clone, and some rows leave it out.

.	.	TRBV9	TRBJ1-4	CASSADRVLSNYEKLFF	TGTGCCAGCAGCGCAGACAGAGTTCTATCTAATTATGAAAAACTGTTTTTT
.	TRBD1	TRBV15	TRBJ2-7	CATSRDLVGQGEQYF	TGTGCCACCAGCAGAGATTTGGTGGGACAGGGCGAGCAGTACTTC
.	.	TRBV2	TRBJ1-2	CASSGQGPSYGYTF	TGTGCCAGCAGTGGGCAGGGGCCGAGCTATGGCTACACCTTC
once	TRBD1	TRBV5-1	TRBJ1-2	CASSLGTGGYGYTF	TGCGCCAGCAGCTTGGGGACAGGGGGCTATGGCTACACCTTC
.	.	TRBV5-1	TRBJ2-7	CASSLRQEVSYEQYF	TGCGCCAGCAGCTTGAGACAGGAGGTCTCCTACGAGCAGTACTTC
.	TRBD2	TRBV18	TRBJ2-1	CASSPGLAGGSYNEQFF	TGTGCCAGCTCACCAGGGCTAGCGGGGGGCTCCTACAATGAGCAGTTCTTC
.	.	TRBV6-2/TRBV6-3	TRBJ2-1	CASSPRTDEQFF	TGTGCCAGCAGCCCTAGAACGGATGAGCAGTTCTTC
.	.	TRBV2	TRBJ2-2	CASSPRANTGELFF	TGTGCCAGCAGTCCCAGGGCGAACACCGGGGAGCTGTTTTTT
.	TRBD1	TRBV18	TRBJ1-4	CASSPDRQGGKLFF	TGTGCCAGCTCACCTGACCGGCAGGGGGGAAAACTGTTTTTT
.	TRBD1	TRBV12-5	TRBJ2-6	CASGRDRSLSGANVLTF	TGTGCTAGTGGCCGGGACAGAAGTCTCTCTGGGGCCAACGTCCTGACTTTC